The next 14 T cell receptor beta chains were all read from a single sample in a study of blood T cells in healthy people across ages. For the second PCR, which ran for roughly 6 to 11 cycles, a sample-barcoded 5' primer and a J-beta primer mix were used. Using its own MiXCR run on the 5' RACE reads, TCRdb lists one record per CDR3 protein. Here the sample spans roughly 410,000 distinct CDR3 sequences, approximately 52% being singletons. The sample comprised blood. These receptors all stem from a man in his 60s in good health.

The V gene is TRBV7-2, the J gene TRBJ2-5; D is ambiguous. The closer fit of TRBJ2-7 to the DNA end suggests the J call may be wrong. The CDR3 extends over 13 amino acids. The germline V gene has CDR1 SGHTA and CDR2 FQGNSA. The CDR3 here is CASSLTPRDEQYF. The CDR3 DNA reads TGTGCCAGCAGCTTGACCCCCCGCGACGAGCAGTACTTC.

In its sample, this clonotype was seen many times. The chain recombines TRBV18 with TRBJ2-7; D gene unclear. The germline V and J ends were trimmed by 6 bases and 2 bases, with 23 bases remaining between them. The CDR3 covers 17 residues. In germline, CDR1 is KGHSH, CDR2 LQKENI. CDR3 coding DNA: TGTGCCAGCTCTCCGTCGCCAGGCTCCTACCTAACCTACGAGCAGTACTTC. As protein: CASSPSPGSYLTYEQYF.

The gene calls are TRBV20-1 and TRBJ2-3; 9 bases line up with TRBD1. V was clipped by 8 bases and J by 4 bases; unmatched bases: 16. This CDR3 contains 16 residues. CDR1 is DFQATT and CDR2 is SNEGSKA in the germline V gene (reference sequence). The CDR3 sequence is CSPTGHGTGNADTQYF. As DNA, the CDR3 is TGCAGTCCCACGGGTCATGGGACAGGGAACGCAGATACGCAGTATTTT.

The V gene is TRBV15, the J gene TRBJ2-1, with D uncertain. Germline-derived CDR1 and CDR2 are LNHNV and YYDKDF (reference sequence). This CDR3 region has 12 residues. Trimming cost V 6 bases and J 6 bases, with 9 bases left between them. CDR3 coding DNA: TGTGCCACCAGTTTAAATTTCAATGAGCAGTTCTTC. It is translated as CATSLNFNEQFF. Together with reference TRBV15 and TRBJ2-1, the CDR3 gives the full variable domain: DAMVIQNPRYQVTQFGKPVTLSCSQTLNHNVMYWYQQKSSQAPKLLFHYYDKDFNNEADTPDNFQSRRPNTSFCFLDIRSPGLGDTAMYLCATSLNFNEQFFGPGTRLTVL.

In its sample, this clonotype was seen a few times. The chain employs TRBV12-3 or TRBV12-4 and TRBJ2-1; D tentatively reads TRBD1 or TRBD2 (5 bases each). Deletions cut 7 bases from V and 0 bases from J, with 16 bases between. This CDR3 contains 16 residues. The CDR3 DNA reads as TGTGCCAGCACCCCCCGGGGCGGCTTCTCCTACAATGAGCAGTTCTTC. Its translation: CASTPRGGFSYNEQFF.

This chain links TRBV5-1 with TRBJ2-3, with 9 bases matching TRBD2. J gave up 6 bases and V 6 bases, and 14 bases lay outside the gene matches. This CDR3 has 16 amino acids. CDR1 is SGHRS, CDR2 YFSETQ, per germline. DNA for the CDR3: TGCGCCAGCACCCTACCTCTGGCGGGGGGGACCGATACGCAGTATTTT. It codes for CASTLPLAGGTDTQYF.

V and J are TRBV20-1 and TRBJ2-1; 9 bases are shared with TRBD2. The trim removed 0 bases at V and 3 bases at J, leaving 12 bases unmatched. Germline CDR1 and CDR2: DFQATT and SNEGSKA (reference sequence). The CDR3 is made up of 18 amino acids. DNA of the CDR3: TGCAGTGCTAGAGATCAGCCCCGGCTAGCGGGGAGCTACAATGAGCAGTTCTTC. Residues: CSARDQPRLAGSYNEQFF.

This clonotype has ten or more counts. CDR3 loop: CASSQAPPGANEQFF. CDR3 sequence (DNA): TGCGCCAGCAGCCAAGCGCCGCCAGGAGCTAATGAGCAGTTCTTC. The chain carries TRBV4-1 and TRBJ2-1, with D hard to call. Germline lookup yields CDR1 MGHRA and CDR2 YSYEKL. The CDR3 length is 15 residues. V was clipped by 1 base and J by 7 bases, with 14 bases between them.

The chain joins TRBV7-9 to TRBJ2-1; D ambiguous. CDR3 length: 14 amino acids. V lost 4 bases and J 8 bases, leaving 15 bases between the germline ends. Germline loops: CDR1 SEHNR, CDR2 FQNEAQ (reference sequence). This CDR3 reads CASSSMVGDDEQFF. The CDR3 DNA sequence: TGTGCCAGCAGCTCCATGGTCGGTGATGATGAGCAGTTCTTC.

The sample holds a few counts of this clonotype. The rearrangement joins TRBV3-1 to TRBJ2-6; a weak D match, TRBD2 (5 bases). Trimming left V 3 bases short and J 0 bases short, with 6 bases between. Germline V CDR1 and CDR2: LGHDT, YNNKEL (reference sequence). The CDR3 extends over 15 amino acids. DNA for the CDR3: TGTGCCAGCAGCCAGACTACCTCTGGGGCCAACGTCCTGACTTTC. This gives the protein CASSQTTSGANVLTF.

This clonotype appeared many times. V gene TRBV29-1 combines with J gene TRBJ2-7, with D tentatively TRBD2 (6 bases). This CDR3 has 13 amino acids. CDR1 and CDR2 from the germline V gene are SQVTM and ANQGSEA. The V and J ends lost 5 bases and 0 bases respectively, with 11 bases between them. CDR3 DNA: TGCAGCGTTTACGCTAGCGTCTCCTACGAGCAGTACTTC. This gives the protein CSVYASVSYEQYF.

The chain employs TRBV5-1 and TRBJ2-3; D call uncertain. Germline-derived CDR1 and CDR2 are SGHRS and YFSETQ. This CDR3 spans 15 amino acids. With 1 base removed from V and 0 bases from J, the gap between germline ends came to 9 bases. CDR3 in DNA: TGCGCCAGCAGCTTGCGGGCAGCTAGCACAGATACGCAGTATTTT. This translates into CASSLRAASTDTQYF.

This clonotype has just a few counts. The chain uses TRBV20-1 and TRBJ1-6; D is undetermined. Germline loops: CDR1 DFQATT, CDR2 SNEGSKA (reference sequence). The V end was cut by 7 bases, the J end by 7 bases, with 11 bases between. This CDR3 is 12 amino acids long. The CDR3 sequence is CSVGRQNSPLHF. CDR3 nucleotides: TGCAGTGTCGGGCGGCAGAATTCACCCCTCCACTTT.

The chain carries TRBV6-1 and TRBJ1-1; D may be TRBD1 (6 bases). CDR1 and CDR2 (germline): MNHNS, SASEGT. Trimming took off 7 bases at V and 0 bases at J, with 9 bases between the two ends. The CDR3 is 13 residues long. CDR3 loop: CASTDSMNTEAFF. In nucleotides, the CDR3 is TGTGCCAGCACGGACAGCATGAACACTGAAGCTTTCTTT.